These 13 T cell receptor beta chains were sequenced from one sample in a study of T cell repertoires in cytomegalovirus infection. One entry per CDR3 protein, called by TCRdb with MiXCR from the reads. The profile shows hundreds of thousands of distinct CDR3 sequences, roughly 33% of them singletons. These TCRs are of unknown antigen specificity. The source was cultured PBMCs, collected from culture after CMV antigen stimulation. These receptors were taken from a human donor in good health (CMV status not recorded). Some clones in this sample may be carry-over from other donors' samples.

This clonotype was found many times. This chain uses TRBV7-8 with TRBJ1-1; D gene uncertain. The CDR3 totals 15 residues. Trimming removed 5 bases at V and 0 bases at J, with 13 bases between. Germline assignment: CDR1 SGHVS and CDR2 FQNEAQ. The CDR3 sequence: CASSPRVQVNTEAFF. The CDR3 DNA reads TGTGCCAGCAGCCCCCGGGTCCAGGTGAACACTGAAGCTTTCTTT.

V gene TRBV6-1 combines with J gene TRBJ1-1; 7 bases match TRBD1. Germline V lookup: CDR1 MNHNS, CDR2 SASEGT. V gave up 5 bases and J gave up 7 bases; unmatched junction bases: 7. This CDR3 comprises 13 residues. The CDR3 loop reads CASSREGTVEAFF. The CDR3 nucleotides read TGTGCCAGCAGTCGGGAGGGGACAGTTGAAGCTTTCTTT.

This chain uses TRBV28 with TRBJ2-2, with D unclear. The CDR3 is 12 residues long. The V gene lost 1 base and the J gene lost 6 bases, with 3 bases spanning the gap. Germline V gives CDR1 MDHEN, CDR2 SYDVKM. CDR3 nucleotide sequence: TGTGCCAGCAGTTTATCTTCCGGGGAGCTGTTTTTT. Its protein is CASSLSSGELFF. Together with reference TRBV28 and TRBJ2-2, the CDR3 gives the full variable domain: DVKVTQSSRYLVKRTGEKVFLECVQDMDHENMFWYRQDPGLGLRLIYFSYDVKMKEKGDIPEGYSVSREKKERFSLILESASTNQTSMYLCASSLSSGELFFGEGSRLTVL.

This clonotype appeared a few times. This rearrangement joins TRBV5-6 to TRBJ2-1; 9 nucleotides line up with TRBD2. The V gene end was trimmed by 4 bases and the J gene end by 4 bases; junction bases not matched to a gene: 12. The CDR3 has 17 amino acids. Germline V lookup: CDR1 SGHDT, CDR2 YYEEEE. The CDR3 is CASSPIAGEGLYNEQFF. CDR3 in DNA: TGTGCCAGCAGCCCTATAGCGGGAGAAGGCCTTTACAATGAGCAGTTCTTC.

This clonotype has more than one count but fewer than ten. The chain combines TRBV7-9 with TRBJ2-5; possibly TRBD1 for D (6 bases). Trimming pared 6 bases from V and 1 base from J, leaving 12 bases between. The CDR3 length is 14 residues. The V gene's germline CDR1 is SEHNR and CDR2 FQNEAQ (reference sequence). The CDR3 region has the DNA TGTGCCAGCAGGGAAGGGACACCCCAAGAGACCCAGTACTTC. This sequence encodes CASREGTPQETQYF. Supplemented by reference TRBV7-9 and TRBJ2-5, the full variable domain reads DTGVSQNPRHKITKRGQNVTFRCDPISEHNRLYWYRQTLGQGPEFLTYFQNEAQLEKSRLLSDRFSAERPKGSFSTLEIQRTEQGDSAMYLCASREGTPQETQYFGPGTRLLVL.

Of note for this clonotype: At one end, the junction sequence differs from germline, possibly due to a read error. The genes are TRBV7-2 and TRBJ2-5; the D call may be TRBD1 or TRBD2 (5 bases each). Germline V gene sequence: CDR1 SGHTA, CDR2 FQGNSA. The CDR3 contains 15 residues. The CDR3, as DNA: TGTGCCAGCAGCTTAGAATGGGGGTACCAAGGGACCCAGTACTTC. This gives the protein CASSLEWGYQGTQYF.

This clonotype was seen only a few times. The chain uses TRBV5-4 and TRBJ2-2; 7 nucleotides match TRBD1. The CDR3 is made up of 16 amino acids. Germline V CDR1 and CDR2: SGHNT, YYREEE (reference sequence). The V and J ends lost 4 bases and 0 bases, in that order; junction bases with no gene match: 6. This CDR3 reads CASSPRQGSNTGELFF. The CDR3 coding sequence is TGTGCCAGCAGCCCCCGACAGGGATCGAACACCGGGGAGCTGTTTTTT.

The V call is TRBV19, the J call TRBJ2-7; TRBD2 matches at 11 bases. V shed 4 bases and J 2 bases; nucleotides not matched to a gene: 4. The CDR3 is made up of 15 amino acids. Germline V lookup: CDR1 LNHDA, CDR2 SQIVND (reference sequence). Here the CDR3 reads CASSRIAGGTYEQYF. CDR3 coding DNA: TGTGCCAGTAGTAGGATAGCGGGAGGGACCTACGAGCAGTACTTC.

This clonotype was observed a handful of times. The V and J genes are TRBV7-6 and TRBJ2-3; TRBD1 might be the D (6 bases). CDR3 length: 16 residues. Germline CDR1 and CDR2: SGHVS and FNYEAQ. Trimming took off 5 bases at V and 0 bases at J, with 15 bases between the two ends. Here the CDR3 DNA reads TGTGCCAGCAGCCCAGGGGCGGGCCCTAGCACAGATACGCAGTATTTT. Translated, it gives CASSPGAGPSTDTQYF.

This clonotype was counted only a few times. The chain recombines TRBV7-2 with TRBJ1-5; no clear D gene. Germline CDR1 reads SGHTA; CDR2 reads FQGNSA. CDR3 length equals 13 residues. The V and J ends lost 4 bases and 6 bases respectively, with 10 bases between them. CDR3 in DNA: TGTGCCAGCAGCTGGAAGGCGTCTCAGCCCCAGCATTTT. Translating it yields CASSWKASQPQHF.

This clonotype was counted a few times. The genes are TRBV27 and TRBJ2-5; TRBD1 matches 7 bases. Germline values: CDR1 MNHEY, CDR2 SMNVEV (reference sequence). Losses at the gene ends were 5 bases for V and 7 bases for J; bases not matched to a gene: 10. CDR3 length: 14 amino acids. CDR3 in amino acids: CASSPTGARGTQYF. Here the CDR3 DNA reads TGTGCCAGCAGTCCCACAGGGGCCCGGGGGACCCAGTACTTC.

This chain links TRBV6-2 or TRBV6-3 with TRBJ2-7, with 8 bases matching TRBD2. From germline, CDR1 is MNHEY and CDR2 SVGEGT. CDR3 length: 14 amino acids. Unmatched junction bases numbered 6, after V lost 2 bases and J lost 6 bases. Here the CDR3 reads CASSYAGGPSEQYF. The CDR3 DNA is TGTGCCAGCAGTTACGCGGGAGGCCCCTCCGAGCAGTACTTC.

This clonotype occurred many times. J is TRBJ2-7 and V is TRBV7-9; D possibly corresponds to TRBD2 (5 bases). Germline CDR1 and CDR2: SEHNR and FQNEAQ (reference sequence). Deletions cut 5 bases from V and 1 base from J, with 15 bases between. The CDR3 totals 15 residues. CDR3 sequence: CASSHGGSDSYEQYF. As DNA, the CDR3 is TGTGCCAGCAGCCACGGCGGGTCTGATTCCTACGAGCAGTACTTC.